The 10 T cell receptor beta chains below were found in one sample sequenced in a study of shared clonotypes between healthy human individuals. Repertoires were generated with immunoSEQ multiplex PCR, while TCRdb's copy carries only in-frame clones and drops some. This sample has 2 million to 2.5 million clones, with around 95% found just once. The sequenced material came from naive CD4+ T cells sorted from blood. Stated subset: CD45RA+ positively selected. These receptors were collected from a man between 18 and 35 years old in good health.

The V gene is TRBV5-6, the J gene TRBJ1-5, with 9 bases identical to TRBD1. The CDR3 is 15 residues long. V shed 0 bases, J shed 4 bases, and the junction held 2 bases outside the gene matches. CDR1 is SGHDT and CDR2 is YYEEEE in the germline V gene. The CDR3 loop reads CASSLEGTGNQPQHF. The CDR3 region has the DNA TGTGCCAGCAGCTTGGAGGGGACAGGGAATCAGCCCCAGCATTTT.

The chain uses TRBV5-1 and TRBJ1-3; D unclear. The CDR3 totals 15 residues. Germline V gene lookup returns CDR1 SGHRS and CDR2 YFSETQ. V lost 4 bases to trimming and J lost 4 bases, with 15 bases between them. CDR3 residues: CASSVTGLEGNTIYF. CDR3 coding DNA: TGCGCCAGCAGCGTCACCGGTCTGGAAGGAAACACCATATATTTT.

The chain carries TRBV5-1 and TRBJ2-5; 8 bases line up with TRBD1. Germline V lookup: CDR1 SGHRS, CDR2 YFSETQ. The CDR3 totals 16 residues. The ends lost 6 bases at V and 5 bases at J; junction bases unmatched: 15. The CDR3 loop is CASTRSVAGGKETQYF. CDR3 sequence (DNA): TGCGCCAGCACCCGCAGTGTGGCAGGGGGCAAGGAGACCCAGTACTTC. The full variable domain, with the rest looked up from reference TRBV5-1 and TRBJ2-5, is KAGVTQTPRYLIKTRGQQVTLSCSPISGHRSVSWYQQTPGQGLQFLFEYFSETQRNKGNFPGRFSGRQFSNSRSEMNVSTLELGDSALYLCASTRSVAGGKETQYFGPGTRLLVL.

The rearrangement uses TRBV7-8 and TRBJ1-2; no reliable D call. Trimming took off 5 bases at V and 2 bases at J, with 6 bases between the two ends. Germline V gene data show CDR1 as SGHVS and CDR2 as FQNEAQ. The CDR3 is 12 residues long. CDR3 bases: TGTGCCAGCAGCCAGATAAACTATGGCTACACCTTC. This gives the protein CASSQINYGYTF. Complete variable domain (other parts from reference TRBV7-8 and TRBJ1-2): GAGVSQSPRYKVAKRGQDVALRCDPISGHVSLFWYQQALGQGPEFLTYFQNEAQLDKSGLPSDRFFAERPEGSVSTLKIQRTQQEDSAVYLCASSQINYGYTFGSGTRLTVV.

CDR3 sequence reads: CSGGPGDIQYF. DNA for the CDR3: TGCAGCGGGGGACCGGGGGACATTCAGTACTTC. This rearrangement joins TRBV29-1 to TRBJ2-4; D is possibly TRBD2 (6 bases). The CDR3 contains 11 residues. V lost 7 bases, J lost 8 bases, and 12 bases lay in between. Germline assignment: CDR1 SQVTM and CDR2 ANQGSEA.

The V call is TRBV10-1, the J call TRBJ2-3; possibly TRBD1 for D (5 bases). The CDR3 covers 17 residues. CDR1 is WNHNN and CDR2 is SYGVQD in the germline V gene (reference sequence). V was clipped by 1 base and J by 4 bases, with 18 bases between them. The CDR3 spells CASSELKTVSGADTQYF. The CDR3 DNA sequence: TGCGCCAGCAGTGAGTTGAAGACAGTGTCTGGGGCAGATACGCAGTATTTT.

CDR3 region: CASTPGTLNTGELFF. In nucleotides, the CDR3 is TGTGCCAGCACTCCCGGGACACTTAACACCGGGGAGCTGTTTTTT. J is TRBJ2-2 and V is TRBV28; perhaps TRBD1 as D (6 bases). Between the trimmed V and J ends, which lost 7 bases and 2 bases, there was a span of 14 bases. The CDR3 length is 15 residues. Germline V gene sequence: CDR1 MDHEN, CDR2 SYDVKM.

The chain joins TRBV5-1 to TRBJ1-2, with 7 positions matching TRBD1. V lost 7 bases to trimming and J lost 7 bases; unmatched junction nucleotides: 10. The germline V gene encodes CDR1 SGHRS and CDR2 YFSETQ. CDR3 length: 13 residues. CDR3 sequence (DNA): TGCGCCAGCGACGTGACAGGGTTGTCTGGCTACACCTTC. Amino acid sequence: CASDVTGLSGYTF.

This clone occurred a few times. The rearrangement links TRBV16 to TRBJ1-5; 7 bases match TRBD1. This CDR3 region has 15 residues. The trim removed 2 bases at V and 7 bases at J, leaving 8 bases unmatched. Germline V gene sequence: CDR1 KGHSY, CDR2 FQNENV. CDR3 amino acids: CASSQPGQKGQPQHF. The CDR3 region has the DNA TGTGCCAGCAGCCAACCGGGACAGAAGGGACAGCCCCAGCATTTT.

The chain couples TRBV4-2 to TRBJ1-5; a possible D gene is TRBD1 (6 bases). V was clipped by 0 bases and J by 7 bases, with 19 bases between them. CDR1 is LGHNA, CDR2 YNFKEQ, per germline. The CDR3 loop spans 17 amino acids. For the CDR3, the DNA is TGTGCCAGCAGCCAAGATCTGGAGGGGGTGGTCGGGCAGCCCCAGCATTTT. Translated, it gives CASSQDLEGVVGQPQHF.